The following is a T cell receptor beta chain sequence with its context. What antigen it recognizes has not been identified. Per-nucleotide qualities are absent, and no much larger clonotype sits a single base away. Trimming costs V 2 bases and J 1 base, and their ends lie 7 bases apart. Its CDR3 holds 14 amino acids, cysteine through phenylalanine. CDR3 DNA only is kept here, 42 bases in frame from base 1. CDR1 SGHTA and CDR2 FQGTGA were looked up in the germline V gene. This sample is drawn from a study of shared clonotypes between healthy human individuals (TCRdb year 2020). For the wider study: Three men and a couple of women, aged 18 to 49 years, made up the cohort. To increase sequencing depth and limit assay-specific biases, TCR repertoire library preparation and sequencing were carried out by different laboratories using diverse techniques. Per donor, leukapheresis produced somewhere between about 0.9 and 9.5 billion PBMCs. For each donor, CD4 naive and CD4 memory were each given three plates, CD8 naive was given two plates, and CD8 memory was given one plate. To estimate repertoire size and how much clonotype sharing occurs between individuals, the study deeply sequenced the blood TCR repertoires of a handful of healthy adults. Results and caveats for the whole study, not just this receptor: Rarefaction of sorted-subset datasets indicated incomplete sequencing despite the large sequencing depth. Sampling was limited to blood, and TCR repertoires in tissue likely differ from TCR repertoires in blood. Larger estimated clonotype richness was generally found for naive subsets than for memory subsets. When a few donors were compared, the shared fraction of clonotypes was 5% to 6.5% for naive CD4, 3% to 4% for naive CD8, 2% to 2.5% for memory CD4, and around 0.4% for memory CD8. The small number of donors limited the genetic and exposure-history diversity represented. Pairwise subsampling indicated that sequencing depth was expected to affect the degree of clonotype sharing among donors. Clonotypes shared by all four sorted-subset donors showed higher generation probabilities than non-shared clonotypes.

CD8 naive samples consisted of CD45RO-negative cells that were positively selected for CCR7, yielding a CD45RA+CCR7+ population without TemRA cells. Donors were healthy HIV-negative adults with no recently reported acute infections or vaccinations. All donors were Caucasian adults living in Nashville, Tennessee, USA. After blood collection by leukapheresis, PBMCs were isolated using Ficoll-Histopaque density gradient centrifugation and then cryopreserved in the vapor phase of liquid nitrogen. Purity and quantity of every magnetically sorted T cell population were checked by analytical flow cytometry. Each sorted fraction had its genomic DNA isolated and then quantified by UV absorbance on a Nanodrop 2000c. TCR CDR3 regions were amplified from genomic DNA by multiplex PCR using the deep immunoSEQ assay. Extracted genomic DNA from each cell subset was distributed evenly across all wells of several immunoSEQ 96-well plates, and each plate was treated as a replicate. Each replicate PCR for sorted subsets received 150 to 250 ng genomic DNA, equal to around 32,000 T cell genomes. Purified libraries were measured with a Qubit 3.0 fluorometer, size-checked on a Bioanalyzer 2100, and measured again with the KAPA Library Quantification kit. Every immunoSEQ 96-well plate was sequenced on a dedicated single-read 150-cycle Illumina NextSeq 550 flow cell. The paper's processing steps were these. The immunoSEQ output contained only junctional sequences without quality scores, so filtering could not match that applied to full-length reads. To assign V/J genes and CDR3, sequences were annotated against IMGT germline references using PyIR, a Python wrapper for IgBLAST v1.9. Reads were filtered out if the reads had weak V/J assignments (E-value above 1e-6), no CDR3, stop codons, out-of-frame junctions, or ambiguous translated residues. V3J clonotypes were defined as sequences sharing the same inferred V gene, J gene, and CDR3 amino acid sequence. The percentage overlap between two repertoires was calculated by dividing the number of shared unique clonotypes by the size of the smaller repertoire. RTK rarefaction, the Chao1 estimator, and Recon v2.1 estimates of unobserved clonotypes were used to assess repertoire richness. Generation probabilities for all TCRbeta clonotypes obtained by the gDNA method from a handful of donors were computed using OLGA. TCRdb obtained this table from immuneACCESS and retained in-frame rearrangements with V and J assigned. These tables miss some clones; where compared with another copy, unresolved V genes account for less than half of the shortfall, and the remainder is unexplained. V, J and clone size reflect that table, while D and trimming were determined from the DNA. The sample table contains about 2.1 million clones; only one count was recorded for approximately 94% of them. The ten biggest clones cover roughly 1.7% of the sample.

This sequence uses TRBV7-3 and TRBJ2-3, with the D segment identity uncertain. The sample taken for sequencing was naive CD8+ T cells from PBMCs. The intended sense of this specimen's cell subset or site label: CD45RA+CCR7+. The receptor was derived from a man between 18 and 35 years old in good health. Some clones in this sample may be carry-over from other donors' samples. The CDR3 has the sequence CASSLLHRTDTQYF. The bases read TGTGCCAGCAGCTTACTCCATCGCACAGATACGCAGTATTTT. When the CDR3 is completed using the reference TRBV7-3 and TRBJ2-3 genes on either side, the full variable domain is GAGVSQTPSNKVTEKGKYVELRCDPISGHTALYWYRQSLGQGPEFLIYFQGTGAADDSGLPNDRFFAVRPEGSVSTLKIQRTERGDSAVYLCASSLLHRTDTQYFGPGTRLTVL.